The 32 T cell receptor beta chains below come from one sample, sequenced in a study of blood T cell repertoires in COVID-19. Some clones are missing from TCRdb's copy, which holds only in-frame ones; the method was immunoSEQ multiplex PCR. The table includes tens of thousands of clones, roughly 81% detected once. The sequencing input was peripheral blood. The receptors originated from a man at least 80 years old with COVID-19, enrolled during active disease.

CDR3 residues: CASSYSRGPTDGYTF. DNA for the CDR3: TGTGCCAGCAGTTACTCGAGGGGGCCCACCGATGGCTACACCTTC. This chain joins TRBV6-6 and TRBJ1-2, with 7 bases that match TRBD1. This CDR3 contains 15 residues. The junction had 7 bases not matched to a gene; V was cut back by 0 bases and J by 6 bases. Germline V gene lookup returns CDR1 MNHNY and CDR2 SVGAGI (reference sequence).

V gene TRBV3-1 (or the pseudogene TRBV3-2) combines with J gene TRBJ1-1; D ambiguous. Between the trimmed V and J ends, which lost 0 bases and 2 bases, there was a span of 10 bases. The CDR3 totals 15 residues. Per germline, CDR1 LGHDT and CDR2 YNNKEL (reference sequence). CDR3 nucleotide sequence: TGTGCCAGCAGCCAAGATTTCACAGCTAACACTGAAGCTTTCTTT. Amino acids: CASSQDFTANTEAFF.

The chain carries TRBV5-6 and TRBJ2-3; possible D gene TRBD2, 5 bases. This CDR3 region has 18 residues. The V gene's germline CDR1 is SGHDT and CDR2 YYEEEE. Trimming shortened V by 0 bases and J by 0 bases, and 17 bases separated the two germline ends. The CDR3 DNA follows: TGTGCCAGCAGCTTGGAATGGCCGGGATTGATAAGCACAGATACGCAGTATTTT. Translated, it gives CASSLEWPGLISTDTQYF.

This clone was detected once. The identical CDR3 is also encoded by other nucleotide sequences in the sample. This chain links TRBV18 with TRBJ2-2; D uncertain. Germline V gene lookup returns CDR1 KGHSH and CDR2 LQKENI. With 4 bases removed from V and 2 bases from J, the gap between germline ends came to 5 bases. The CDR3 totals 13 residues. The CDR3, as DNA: TGTGCCAGCTCACGGGCAAACACCGGGGAGCTGTTTTTT. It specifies CASSRANTGELFF.

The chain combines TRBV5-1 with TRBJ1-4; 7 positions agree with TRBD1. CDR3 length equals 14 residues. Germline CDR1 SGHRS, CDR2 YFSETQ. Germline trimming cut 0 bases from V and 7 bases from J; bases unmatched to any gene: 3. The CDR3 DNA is TGCGCCAGCAGCTTGGGACAGGGAACTGAAAAACTGTTTTTT. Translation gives CASSLGQGTEKLFF.

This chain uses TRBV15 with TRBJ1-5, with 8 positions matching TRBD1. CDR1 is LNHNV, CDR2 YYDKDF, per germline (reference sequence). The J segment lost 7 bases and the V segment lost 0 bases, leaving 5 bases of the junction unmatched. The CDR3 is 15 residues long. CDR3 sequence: CATSRDPGGGQPQHF. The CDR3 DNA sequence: TGTGCCACCAGCAGAGATCCAGGGGGCGGCCAGCCCCAGCATTTT.

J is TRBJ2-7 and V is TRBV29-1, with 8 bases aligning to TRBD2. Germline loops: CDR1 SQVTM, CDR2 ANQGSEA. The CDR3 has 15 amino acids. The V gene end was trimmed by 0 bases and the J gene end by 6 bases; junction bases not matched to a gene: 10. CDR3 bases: TGCAGCGTTGAAGATAGAAGCGGGAGAAGGCGCGAGCAGTACTTC. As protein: CSVEDRSGRRREQYF.

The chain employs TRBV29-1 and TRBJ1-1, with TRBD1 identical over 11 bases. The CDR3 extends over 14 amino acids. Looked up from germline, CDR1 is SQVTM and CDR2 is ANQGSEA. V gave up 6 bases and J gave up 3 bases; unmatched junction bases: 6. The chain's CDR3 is CSVGTGGFYTEAFF. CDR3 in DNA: TGCAGCGTCGGGACAGGGGGATTTTACACTGAAGCTTTCTTT.

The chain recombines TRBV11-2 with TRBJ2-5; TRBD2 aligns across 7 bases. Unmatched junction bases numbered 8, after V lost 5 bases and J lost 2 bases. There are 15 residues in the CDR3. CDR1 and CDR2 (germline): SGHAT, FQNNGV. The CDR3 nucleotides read TGTGCCAGCAGCGAACAGCGGGGTTGGCAAGAGACCCAGTACTTC. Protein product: CASSEQRGWQETQYF.

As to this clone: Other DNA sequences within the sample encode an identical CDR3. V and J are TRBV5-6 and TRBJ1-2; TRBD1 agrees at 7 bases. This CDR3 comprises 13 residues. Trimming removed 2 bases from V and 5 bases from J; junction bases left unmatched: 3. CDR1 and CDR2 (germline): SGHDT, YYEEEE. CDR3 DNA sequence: TGTGCCAGCAGCTTAGCAGGGGGTTATGGCTACACCTTC. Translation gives CASSLAGGYGYTF.

The CDR3 region has the DNA TGTGCCAGCAGCCAAGTCCAGGGGGCAGCCAAAAACATTCAGTACTTC. Amino acid sequence: CASSQVQGAAKNIQYF. The rearrangement joins TRBV14 to TRBJ2-4; TRBD1 matches at 8 bases. CDR3 size: 16 residues. Per the germline V gene, CDR1 is SGHDN and CDR2 is FVKESK. The V segment lost 1 base and the J segment 0 bases; nucleotides outside the gene matches: 2. The whole variable domain, filled in from reference TRBV14 and TRBJ2-4, reads EAGVTQFPSHSVIEKGQTVTLRCDPISGHDNLYWYRRVMGKEIKFLLHFVKESKQDESGMPNNRFLAERTGGTYSTLKVQPAELEDSGVYFCASSQVQGAAKNIQYFGAGTRLSVL.

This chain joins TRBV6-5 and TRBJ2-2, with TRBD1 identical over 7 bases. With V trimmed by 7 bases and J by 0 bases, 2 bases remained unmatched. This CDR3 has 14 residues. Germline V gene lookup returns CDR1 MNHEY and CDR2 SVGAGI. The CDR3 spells CASTQGANTGELFF. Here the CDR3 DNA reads TGTGCCAGCACCCAGGGGGCGAACACCGGGGAGCTGTTTTTT.

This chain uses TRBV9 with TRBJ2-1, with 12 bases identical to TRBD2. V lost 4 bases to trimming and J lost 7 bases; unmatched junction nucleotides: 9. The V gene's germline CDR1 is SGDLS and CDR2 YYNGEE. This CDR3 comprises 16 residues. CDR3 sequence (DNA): TGTGCCAGCAGCTACCGACTAGCGGGAGAGGTAAATGAGCAGTTCTTC. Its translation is CASSYRLAGEVNEQFF.

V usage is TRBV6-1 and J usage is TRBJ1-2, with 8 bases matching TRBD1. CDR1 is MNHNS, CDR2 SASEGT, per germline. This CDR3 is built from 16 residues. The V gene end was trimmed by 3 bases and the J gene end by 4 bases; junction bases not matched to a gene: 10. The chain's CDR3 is CASSDRTGTIGYGYTF. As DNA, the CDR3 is TGTGCCAGCAGTGATCGGACAGGGACCATTGGCTATGGCTACACCTTC.

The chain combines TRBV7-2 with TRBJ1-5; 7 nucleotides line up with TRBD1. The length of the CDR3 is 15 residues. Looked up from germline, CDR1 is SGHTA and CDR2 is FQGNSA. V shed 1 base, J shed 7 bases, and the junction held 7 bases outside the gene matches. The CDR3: CASSLEGTVSQPQHF. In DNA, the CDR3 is TGTGCCAGCAGCTTAGAAGGGACAGTGTCCCAGCCCCAGCATTTT.

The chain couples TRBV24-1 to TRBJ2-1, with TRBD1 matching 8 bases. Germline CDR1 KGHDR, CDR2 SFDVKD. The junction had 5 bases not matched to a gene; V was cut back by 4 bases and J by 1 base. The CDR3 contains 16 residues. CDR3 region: CATSDQGAWSYNEQFF. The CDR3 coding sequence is TGTGCCACCAGTGACCAGGGGGCATGGTCCTACAATGAGCAGTTCTTC.

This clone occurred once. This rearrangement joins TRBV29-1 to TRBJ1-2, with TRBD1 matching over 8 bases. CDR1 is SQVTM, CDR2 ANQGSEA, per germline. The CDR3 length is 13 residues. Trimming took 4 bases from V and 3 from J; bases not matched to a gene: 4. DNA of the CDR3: TGCAGCGTTGTTCCAGGGGGCGACTATGGCTACACCTTC. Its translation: CSVVPGGDYGYTF.

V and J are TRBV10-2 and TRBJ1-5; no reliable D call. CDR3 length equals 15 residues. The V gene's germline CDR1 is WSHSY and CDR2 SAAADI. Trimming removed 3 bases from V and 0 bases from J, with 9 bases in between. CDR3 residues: CASSDGIYSNQPQHF. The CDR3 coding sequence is TGCGCCAGCAGTGATGGCATTTATAGCAATCAGCCCCAGCATTTT.

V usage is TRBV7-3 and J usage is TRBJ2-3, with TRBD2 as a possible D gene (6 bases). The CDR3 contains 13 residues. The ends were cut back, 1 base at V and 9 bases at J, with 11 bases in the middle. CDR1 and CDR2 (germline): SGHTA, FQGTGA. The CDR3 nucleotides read TGTGCCAGCAGCTTAATTTGGGGGGAAACGCAGTATTTT. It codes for CASSLIWGETQYF.

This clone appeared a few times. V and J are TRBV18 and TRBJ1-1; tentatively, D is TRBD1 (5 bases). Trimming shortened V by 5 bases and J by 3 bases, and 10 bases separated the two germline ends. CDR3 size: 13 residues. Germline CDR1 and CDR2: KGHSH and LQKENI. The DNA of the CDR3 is TGTGCCAGCTCAGTCCAGGGTCACACTGAAGCTTTCTTT. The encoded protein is CASSVQGHTEAFF. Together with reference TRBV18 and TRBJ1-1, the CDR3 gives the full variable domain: NAGVMQNPRHLVRRRGQEARLRCSPMKGHSHVYWYRQLPEEGLKFMVYLQKENIIDESGMPKERFSAEFPKEGPSILRIQQVVRGDSAAYFCASSVQGHTEAFFGQGTRLTVV.

CDR3 DNA sequence: TGCGCCAGCAGCTTGGGGACAGGGCAGATGCAGTACAATGAGCAGTTCTTC. As protein: CASSLGTGQMQYNEQFF. The chain recombines TRBV5-1 with TRBJ2-1; 8 bases line up with TRBD1. The germline V gene has CDR1 SGHRS and CDR2 YFSETQ. V shed 0 bases and J 4 bases; nucleotides not matched to a gene: 9. The CDR3 totals 17 residues. Supplemented by reference TRBV5-1 and TRBJ2-1, the full variable domain reads KAGVTQTPRYLIKTRGQQVTLSCSPISGHRSVSWYQQTPGQGLQFLFEYFSETQRNKGNFPGRFSGRQFSNSRSEMNVSTLELGDSALYLCASSLGTGQMQYNEQFFGPGTRLTVL.

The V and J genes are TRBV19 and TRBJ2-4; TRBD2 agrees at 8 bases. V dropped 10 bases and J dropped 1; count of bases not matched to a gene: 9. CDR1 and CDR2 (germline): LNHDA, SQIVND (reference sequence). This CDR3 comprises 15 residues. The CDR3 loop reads CATIGGGRAKNIQYF. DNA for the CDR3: TGTGCCACCATCGGAGGCGGGAGGGCCAAAAACATTCAGTACTTC.

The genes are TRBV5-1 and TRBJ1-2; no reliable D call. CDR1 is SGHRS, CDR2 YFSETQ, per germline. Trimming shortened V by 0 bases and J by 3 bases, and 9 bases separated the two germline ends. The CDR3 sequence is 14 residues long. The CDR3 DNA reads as TGCGCCAGCAGCTTGGGAGGCTTCGACTATGGCTACACCTTC. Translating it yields CASSLGGFDYGYTF. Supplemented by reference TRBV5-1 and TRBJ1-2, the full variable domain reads KAGVTQTPRYLIKTRGQQVTLSCSPISGHRSVSWYQQTPGQGLQFLFEYFSETQRNKGNFPGRFSGRQFSNSRSEMNVSTLELGDSALYLCASSLGGFDYGYTFGSGTRLTVV.

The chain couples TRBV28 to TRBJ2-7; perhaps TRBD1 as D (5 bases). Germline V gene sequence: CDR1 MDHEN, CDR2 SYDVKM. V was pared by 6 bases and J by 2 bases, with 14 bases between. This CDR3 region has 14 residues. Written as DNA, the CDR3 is TGTGCCAGCAGCCCAGGGAATAGCCCCTACGAGCAGTACTTC. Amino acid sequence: CASSPGNSPYEQYF.

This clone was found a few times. The CDR3 DNA follows: TGTGCCAGCAGCCTTAGAAGGGGGCAGGATTCACCCCTCCACTTT. As protein: CASSLRRGQDSPLHF. The chain has TRBV7-2 and TRBJ1-6; 7 bases agree with TRBD1. Trimming removed 5 bases from V and 8 bases from J; junction bases left unmatched: 9. CDR1 is SGHTA and CDR2 is FQGNSA in the germline V gene. There are 15 residues in the CDR3.

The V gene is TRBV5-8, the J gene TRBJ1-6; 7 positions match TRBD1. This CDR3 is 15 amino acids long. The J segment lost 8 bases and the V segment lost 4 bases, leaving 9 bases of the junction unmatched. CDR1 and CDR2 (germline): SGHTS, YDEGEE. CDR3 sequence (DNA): TGTGCCAGCAGCCCCGAGGGGGCCTTGTATTCACCCCTCCACTTT. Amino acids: CASSPEGALYSPLHF.

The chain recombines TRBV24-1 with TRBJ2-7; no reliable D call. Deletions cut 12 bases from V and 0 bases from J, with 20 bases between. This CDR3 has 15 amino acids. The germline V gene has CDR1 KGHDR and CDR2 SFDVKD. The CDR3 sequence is CAATTGDPLSYEQYF. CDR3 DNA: TGTGCCGCCACAACCGGAGACCCCCTCTCCTACGAGCAGTACTTC.

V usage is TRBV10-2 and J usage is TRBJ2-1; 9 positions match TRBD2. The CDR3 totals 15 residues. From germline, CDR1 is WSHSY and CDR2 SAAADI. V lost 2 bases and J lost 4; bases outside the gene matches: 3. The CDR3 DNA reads TGCGCCAGCAGTGAGAGCGGGGGGCTATACAATGAGCAGTTCTTC. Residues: CASSESGGLYNEQFF.

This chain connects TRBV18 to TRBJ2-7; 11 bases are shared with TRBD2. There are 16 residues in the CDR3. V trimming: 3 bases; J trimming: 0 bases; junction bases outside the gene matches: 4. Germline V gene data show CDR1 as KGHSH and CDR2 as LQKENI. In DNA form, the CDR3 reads TGTGCCAGCTCACCGGGACTAGCGGCAAGCTCCTACGAGCAGTACTTC. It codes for CASSPGLAASSYEQYF.

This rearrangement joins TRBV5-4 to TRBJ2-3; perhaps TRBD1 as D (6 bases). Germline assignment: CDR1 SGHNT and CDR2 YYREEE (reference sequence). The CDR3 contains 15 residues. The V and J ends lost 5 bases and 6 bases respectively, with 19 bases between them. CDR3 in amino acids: CASRLVPGDVDTQYF. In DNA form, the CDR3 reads TGTGCCAGCAGACTCGTCCCAGGGGACGTGGATACGCAGTATTTT.

CDR3 amino acids: CASSPGQGMPLHF. CDR3 coding DNA: TGTGCCAGCTCTCCGGGACAGGGGATGCCCCTCCACTTT. The J gene is TRBJ1-6, the V gene TRBV18, with 10 bases matching TRBD1. J lost 13 bases, V lost 6 bases, and 6 bases had no gene match. The CDR3 has 13 amino acids. Germline lookup yields CDR1 KGHSH and CDR2 LQKENI.

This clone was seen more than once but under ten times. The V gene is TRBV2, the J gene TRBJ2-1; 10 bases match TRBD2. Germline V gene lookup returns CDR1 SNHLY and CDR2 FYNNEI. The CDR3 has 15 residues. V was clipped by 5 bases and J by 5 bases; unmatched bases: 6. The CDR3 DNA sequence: TGTGCCAGCAGTCGGACTAGCGGTTACAACAATGAGCAGTTCTTC. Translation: CASSRTSGYNNEQFF.